The entry below describes one T cell receptor beta chain. The sample belongs to a study of T cell changes during pregnancy in multiple sclerosis. V was cut by 8 bases and J by 3 bases, with 13 bases left in between. CDR3 length equals 13 residues. In germline, CDR1 is SGHAT, CDR2 FQNNGV. Assay used: immunoSEQ multiplex PCR; TCRdb lists only in-frame clones, some missing. This table has about 62,000 clones, approximately 90% appearing once. The chain has TRBV11-2 and TRBJ1-1, with D uncertain. The specimen was peripheral blood, collected in the second trimester of pregnancy. The clonotype originates from a female donor in good health, enrolled as a control in a pregnancy study. DNA of the CDR3: TGTGCCAGCGGAGTAGGCGGGGACACTGAAGCTTTCTTT. It translates to CASGVGGDTEAFF.